This T cell receptor beta chain stems from a study of blood T cell repertoires in COVID-19. Study-wide background: The study drew acute and convalescent COVID-19 samples from the United States, Italy and Spain. PBMCs, B-cell-depleted T cells, or T cells were the source of the cDNA or gDNA that made up the material.

Produced via immunoSEQ multiplex PCR; TCRdb's table is partial and in-frame only. The sample lists approximately 290,000 clones; over 85% were seen once. V lost 2 bases, J lost 8 bases, and 12 bases lay in between. The germline V gene has CDR1 MDHEN and CDR2 SYDVKM. The CDR3 spans 13 residues. A single count supports this clone. A Seattle source enrolled patients during active infection and followed them longitudinally. The specimen sequenced was peripheral blood. The chain links TRBV28 to TRBJ1-2; D gene uncertain. This receptor was taken from a woman in her thirties with COVID-19, enrolled during active disease. The CDR3 nucleotides read TGTGCCAGCAGTTTAAGGACTTACGTCGGCTACACCTTC. The encoded protein is CASSLRTYVGYTF.